These 10 T cell receptor beta chains originate from one sample sequenced in a study of cytomegalovirus exposure and HLA in healthy donors. Use of 60 Vbeta and 13 Jbeta primers characterized the PCR. The method was immunoSEQ multiplex PCR; TCRdb's version includes in-frame clones alone and lacks a portion of them. The repertoire has fewer than 200,000 clones, roughly four fifths of them found once; the top ten carry approximately 2.3%. The sample was PBMCs. Every receptor here comes from a female donor in good health and CMV-seronegative.

The chain carries TRBV9 and TRBJ2-2; TRBD2 matches at 8 bases. The germline CDR1 and CDR2 sequences are SGDLS and YYNGEE. The CDR3 covers 19 residues. The trim removed 0 bases at V and 1 base at J, leaving 11 bases unmatched. CDR3 amino acids: CASSVGPGGRGVNTGELFF. CDR3 in DNA: TGTGCCAGCAGCGTAGGACCCGGGGGGCGGGGGGTGAACACCGGGGAGCTGTTTTTT.

The chain has TRBV27 and TRBJ1-5; D is uncertain. V gave up 5 bases and J gave up 6 bases, with 14 bases separating them. Germline loops: CDR1 MNHEY, CDR2 SMNVEV (reference sequence). The CDR3 has 14 amino acids. The chain's CDR3 is CASSDRGEVQPQHF. Here the CDR3 DNA reads TGTGCCAGCAGTGATCGGGGAGAAGTTCAGCCCCAGCATTTT.

The chain combines TRBV27 with TRBJ2-1; 8 bases align to TRBD2. Germline V gene lookup returns CDR1 MNHEY and CDR2 SMNVEV (reference sequence). The V and J ends lost 8 bases and 4 bases, in that order; junction bases with no gene match: 7. This CDR3 region has 14 residues. The DNA for the CDR3 is TGTGCCAGCCGGTCACTAGCGGATTACAATGAGCAGTTCTTC. It translates to CASRSLADYNEQFF.

The V and J genes are TRBV25-1 and TRBJ2-2, with D perhaps matching TRBD1 (6 bases). This CDR3 comprises 15 residues. Trimming pared 3 bases from V and 4 bases from J, leaving 12 bases between. Germline V CDR1 and CDR2: MGHDK, SYGVNS. CDR3 region: CASSDLGQTTGELFF. CDR3 DNA: TGTGCCAGCAGTGACCTAGGACAGACCACCGGGGAGCTGTTTTTT.

This clone was seen just once. This chain joins TRBV4-3 and TRBJ1-5, with a possible D match to TRBD1 (5 bases). The CDR3 is made up of 16 amino acids. The V end lost 4 bases, the J end lost 2 bases, and 15 bases lay between the germline ends. Per germline, CDR1 LGHNA and CDR2 YSLEER. The CDR3 sequence is CASSPSSGDGNQPQHF. The CDR3 DNA reads TGCGCCAGCAGCCCCAGCAGCGGGGACGGCAATCAGCCCCAGCATTTT.

The chain employs TRBV7-9 and TRBJ2-5, with TRBD2 matching 13 bases. The CDR3 runs to 15 residues. CDR1 and CDR2 from the germline V gene are SEHNR and FQNEAQ (reference sequence). V lost 4 bases and J lost 5; bases outside the gene matches: 4. The CDR3 protein is CASSSQTSGRETQYF. Written as DNA, the CDR3 is TGTGCCAGCAGCTCTCAGACTAGCGGGAGGGAGACCCAGTACTTC.

The chain links TRBV30 to TRBJ1-2; D not certain. The germline CDR1 and CDR2 sequences are GTSNPN and SVGIG (reference sequence). V was cut by 2 bases and J by 8 bases, with 21 bases left in between. This CDR3 has 15 residues. As DNA, the CDR3 is TGTGCCTGGAGTTACAGTCGAACGGCTTCGGGGGGCTACACCTTC. Translation gives CAWSYSRTASGGYTF. Full variable domain (missing parts from reference TRBV30 and TRBJ1-2): SQTIHQWPATLVQPVGSPLSLECTVEGTSNPNLYWYRQAAGRGLQLLFYSVGIGQISSEVPQNLSASRPQDRQFILSSKKLLLSDSGFYLCAWSYSRTASGGYTFGSGTRLTVV.

In its sample, this clone was seen a few times. The chain uses TRBV5-8 and TRBJ2-7; D is unresolved. Trimming took off 3 bases at V and 3 bases at J, with 4 bases between the two ends. Germline loops: CDR1 SGHTS, CDR2 YDEGEE. CDR3 length: 11 amino acids. This CDR3 is CASSSYYEQYF. In nucleotides, the CDR3 is TGTGCCAGCAGCTCCTACTACGAGCAGTACTTC.

This chain connects TRBV7-9 to TRBJ1-5; D is possibly TRBD1 (5 bases). V dropped 6 bases and J dropped 3 bases, with 21 bases sitting between them. CDR1 is SEHNR and CDR2 is FQNEAQ in the germline V gene (reference sequence). The CDR3 covers 17 residues. CDR3 nucleotides: TGTGCCAGCAGTCCAGGTGGGGGGGTATATTACAATCAGCCCCAGCATTTT. Protein product: CASSPGGGVYYNQPQHF.

CDR3 protein: CAWSQGMGGNQPQHF. The CDR3, as DNA: TGTGCCTGGAGTCAAGGGATGGGCGGGAATCAGCCCCAGCATTTT. The chain employs TRBV30 and TRBJ1-5; D gene uncertain. The CDR3 has 15 amino acids. V was clipped by 2 bases and J by 4 bases, with 15 bases between them. Germline-derived CDR1 and CDR2 are GTSNPN and SVGIG (reference sequence).